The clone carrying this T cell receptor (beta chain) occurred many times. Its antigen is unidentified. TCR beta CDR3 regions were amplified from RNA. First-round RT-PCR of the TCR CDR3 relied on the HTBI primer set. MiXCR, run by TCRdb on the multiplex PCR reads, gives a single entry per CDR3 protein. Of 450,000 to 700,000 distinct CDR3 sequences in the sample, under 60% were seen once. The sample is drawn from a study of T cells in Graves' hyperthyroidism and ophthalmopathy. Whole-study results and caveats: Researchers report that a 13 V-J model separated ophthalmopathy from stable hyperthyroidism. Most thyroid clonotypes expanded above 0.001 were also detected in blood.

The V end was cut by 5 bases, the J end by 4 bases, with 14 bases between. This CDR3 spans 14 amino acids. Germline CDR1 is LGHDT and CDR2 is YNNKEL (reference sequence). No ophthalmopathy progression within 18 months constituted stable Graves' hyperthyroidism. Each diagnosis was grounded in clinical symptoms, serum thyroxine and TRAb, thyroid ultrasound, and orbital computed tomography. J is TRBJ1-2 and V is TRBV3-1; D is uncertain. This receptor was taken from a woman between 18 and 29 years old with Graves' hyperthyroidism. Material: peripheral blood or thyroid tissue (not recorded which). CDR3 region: CASSSGGSVYGYTF. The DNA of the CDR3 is TGTGCCAGCAGCTCGGGAGGTTCCGTCTATGGCTACACCTTC. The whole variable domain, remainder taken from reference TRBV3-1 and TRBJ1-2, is DTAVSQTPKYLVTQMGNDKSIKCEQNLGHDTMYWYKQDSKKFLKIMFSYNNKELIINETVPNRFSPKSPDKAHLNLHINSLELGDSAVYFCASSSGGSVYGYTFGSGTRLTVV.